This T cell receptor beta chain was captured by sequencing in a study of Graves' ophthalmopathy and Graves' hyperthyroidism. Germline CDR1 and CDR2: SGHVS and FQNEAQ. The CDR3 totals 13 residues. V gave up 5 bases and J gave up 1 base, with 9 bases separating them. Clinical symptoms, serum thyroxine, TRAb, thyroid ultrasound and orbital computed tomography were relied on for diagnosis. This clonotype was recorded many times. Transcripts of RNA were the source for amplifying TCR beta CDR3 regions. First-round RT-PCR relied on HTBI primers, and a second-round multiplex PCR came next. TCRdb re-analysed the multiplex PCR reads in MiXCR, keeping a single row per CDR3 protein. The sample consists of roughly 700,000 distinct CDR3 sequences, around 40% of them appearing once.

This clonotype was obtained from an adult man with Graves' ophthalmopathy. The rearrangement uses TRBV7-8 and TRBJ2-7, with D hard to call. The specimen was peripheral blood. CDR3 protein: CASSRVISYEQYF. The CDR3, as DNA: TGTGCCAGCAGCCGGGTCATATCCTACGAGCAGTACTTC. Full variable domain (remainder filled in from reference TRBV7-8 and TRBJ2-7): GAGVSQSPRYKVAKRGQDVALRCDPISGHVSLFWYQQALGQGPEFLTYFQNEAQLDKSGLPSDRFFAERPEGSVSTLKIQRTQQEDSAVYLCASSRVISYEQYFGPGTRLTVT.